This T cell receptor (beta chain) emerged from a study of blood T cell repertoires in COVID-19. Overall study context: Spain, Italy and the United States supplied samples that represented acute and convalescent COVID-19. T cells, B-cell-depleted T cells, or PBMCs supplied cDNA or gDNA.

Original processing methods: Estimates of nucleated cell counts were drawn from the amplification of reference gene primers. The protocol was immunoSEQ multiplex PCR, while the TCRdb copy is restricted to in-frame clones and leaves out a portion. The V and J calls and clone size come from that table; D and trimming were worked out from the DNA. This repertoire shows approximately 200,000 clones, approximately 89% found once; its top ten account for 3.5% to 5%. Per germline, CDR1 SGHVS and CDR2 FQNEAQ. The length of the CDR3 is 14 residues. Between the trimmed V and J ends, which lost 2 bases and 6 bases, there was a span of 11 bases.

Sequencing used peripheral blood. This receptor was taken from a woman aged 30 to 39 with acute or convalescent COVID-19. The chain carries TRBV7-8 and TRBJ2-1; D remains unclear. This CDR3 is CASSLSPASNEQFF. The CDR3, as DNA: TGTGCCAGCAGCTTATCTCCCGCGAGCAATGAGCAGTTCTTC.